Sequencing of this T cell receptor (beta chain) was carried out in a study of cytomegalovirus exposure and HLA in healthy donors. Overall study context: About 85 million unique TCRs from HLA-typed donors were held in an early release of data.

Germline V lookup: CDR1 SGHNT, CDR2 YYREEE (reference sequence). CDR3 length: 15 residues. The junction had 6 bases not matched to a gene; V was cut back by 0 bases and J by 3 bases. Worth noting for this clone: Its antigen is undetermined.

Whole-study findings and limits: It was assumed in the presence/absence analyses that sequencing depth was roughly uniform across donors. One variant, a missense change in DCLRE1C, was linked in a later analysis to TCR beta V- and J-gene trimming. Cytomegalovirus association was listed for approximately 150 TCR beta chains.

The PCR used 60 Vbeta and 13 Jbeta primers. TCRdb keeps only in-frame clones here, not all; method: immunoSEQ multiplex PCR. The table includes about 130,000 clones, around 77% detected once. The rearrangement links TRBV5-4 to TRBJ2-7; 7 nucleotides line up with TRBD1. Input material: PBMCs. The source of this sequence is a man aged 30-40 years in good health and CMV-seronegative. The CDR3 coding sequence is TGTGCCAGCAGCTTGGCGGCAGGGGGTATCTACGAGCAGTACTTC. It codes for CASSLAAGGIYEQYF. The whole variable domain, remainder taken from reference TRBV5-4 and TRBJ2-7, is ETGVTQSPTHLIKTRGQQVTLRCSSQSGHNTVSWYQQALGQGPQFIFQYYREEENGRGNFPPRFSGLQFPNYSSELNVNALELDDSALYLCASSLAAGGIYEQYFGPGTRLTVT.